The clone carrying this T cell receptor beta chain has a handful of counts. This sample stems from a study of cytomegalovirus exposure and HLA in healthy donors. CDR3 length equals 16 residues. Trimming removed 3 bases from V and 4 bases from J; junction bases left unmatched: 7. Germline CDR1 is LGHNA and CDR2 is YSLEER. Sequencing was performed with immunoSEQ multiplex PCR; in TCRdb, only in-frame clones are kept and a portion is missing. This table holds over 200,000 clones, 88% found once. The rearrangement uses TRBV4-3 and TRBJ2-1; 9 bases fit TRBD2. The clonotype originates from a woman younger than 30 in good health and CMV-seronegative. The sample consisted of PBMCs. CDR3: CASSHQTSGHYNEQFF. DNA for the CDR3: TGCGCCAGCAGCCATCAGACTAGCGGACATTACAATGAGCAGTTCTTC.